The present T cell receptor beta chain was sequenced within a study of kidney transplant recipient with SARS-CoV-2 infection. TCRdb re-called the reads with MiXCR, one entry per CDR3 protein. The sample yields about 240,000 distinct CDR3 sequences, 29% seen once. This clonotype was recorded many times. The V segment lost 2 bases and the J segment 0 bases; nucleotides outside the gene matches: 8. The CDR3 is 18 residues long. The germline V gene has CDR1 KGHDR and CDR2 SFDVKD. The TCR originated in a male patient in his 30s who had COVID-19 and was a kidney transplant recipient. The graft donor may account for some of the T cells. The specimen comprised a blood sample, sampled at baseline and between days 110 and 120 from a kidney transplant recipient. J is TRBJ1-3 and V is TRBV24-1; 8 nucleotides agree with TRBD1. The CDR3 bases are TGTGCCACCAGTGATTGGAGGCCGGGACAGGACTCTGGAAACACCATATATTTT. As protein: CATSDWRPGQDSGNTIYF.